This entry lists 16 T cell receptor beta chains sequenced from one sample in a study of blood T cell repertoires in COVID-19 (dated by TCRdb to between 2020 and 2021). Library construction relied on the immunoSEQ multiplex PCR assay. TCRdb stores this immuneACCESS table with in-frame sequences only. Part of the clones is absent; in the studies checked, under half of the shortfall reflects unresolved V genes, and no reason is known for the rest. The sample table records about 160,000 clones; approximately 80% of these occur just once. The leading ten clones occupy approximately 8% of the sample. Sequencing was performed on peripheral blood. These receptors all come from a man in his fifties or sixties with acute or convalescent COVID-19.

J is TRBJ1-5 and V is TRBV30, with D unclear. Trimming took 2 bases from V and 1 from J, leaving 15 bases between them. The CDR3 has 16 residues. Germline CDR1 reads GTSNPN; CDR2 reads SVGIG (reference sequence). CDR3 region: CAWSTGGLLSNQPQHF. As DNA, the CDR3 is TGTGCCTGGAGTACCGGCGGACTGTTGAGCAATCAGCCCCAGCATTTT.

The chain combines TRBV27 with TRBJ2-3; 13 bases line up with TRBD2. J gave up 4 bases and V 6 bases, and 7 bases lay outside the gene matches. The CDR3 runs to 16 residues. Germline loops: CDR1 MNHEY, CDR2 SMNVEV (reference sequence). The CDR3 nucleotides are TGTGCCAGCAGCCATACTAGCGGGGGGGTCCCAGATACGCAGTATTTT. Its translation: CASSHTSGGVPDTQYF.

The chain uses TRBV6-1 and TRBJ2-3; D unresolved. V lost 0 bases and J 6 bases, leaving 4 bases between the germline ends. The V gene's germline CDR1 is MNHNS and CDR2 SASEGT. This CDR3 spans 12 amino acids. This CDR3 is CASSEARDTQYF. DNA for the CDR3: TGTGCCAGCAGTGAAGCCCGGGATACGCAGTATTTT.

There are many counts of this clone. The CDR3 is CSVEVAGGSYNEQFF. CDR3 DNA: TGCAGCGTTGAAGTGGCGGGGGGCTCCTACAATGAGCAGTTCTTC. The rearrangement links TRBV29-1 to TRBJ2-1, with 8 bases identical to TRBD2. CDR3 length: 15 residues. V trimming: 1 base; J trimming: 0 bases; junction bases outside the gene matches: 2. The germline V gene encodes CDR1 SQVTM and CDR2 ANQGSEA.

Comments on this clone: Different DNA sequences within this sample yield the same CDR3. V usage is TRBV5-4 and J usage is TRBJ2-5, with D tentatively TRBD1 (7 bases). This CDR3 has 14 amino acids. From germline, CDR1 is SGHNT and CDR2 YYREEE (reference sequence). The germline V and J ends were trimmed by 0 bases and 5 bases, with 11 bases remaining between them. This chain's CDR3 is CASSLAGGRETQYF. For the CDR3, the DNA is TGTGCCAGCAGCTTGGCAGGGGGGCGGGAGACCCAGTACTTC.

This rearrangement joins TRBV29-1 to TRBJ2-7, with 8 bases matching TRBD1. The V gene end was trimmed by 3 bases and the J gene end by 2 bases; junction bases not matched to a gene: 9. Germline V gives CDR1 SQVTM, CDR2 ANQGSEA. This CDR3 is 15 amino acids long. CDR3 in amino acids: CSVEPLRTGTYEQYF. DNA for the CDR3: TGCAGCGTTGAGCCCCTTAGGACAGGGACCTACGAGCAGTACTTC.

The chain joins TRBV27 to TRBJ2-1, with a possible D match to TRBD1 (6 bases). The length of the CDR3 is 16 residues. V lost 4 bases and J 4 bases, leaving 17 bases between the germline ends. The germline CDR1 and CDR2 sequences are MNHEY and SMNVEV (reference sequence). CDR3 residues: CASSSIQGTRYNEQFF. For the CDR3, the DNA is TGTGCCAGCAGTTCGATACAGGGAACAAGGTACAATGAGCAGTTCTTC.

The V and J genes are TRBV5-4 and TRBJ2-5; TRBD2 matches at 16 bases. Germline V lookup: CDR1 SGHNT, CDR2 YYREEE (reference sequence). This CDR3 spans 16 amino acids. With V trimmed by 5 bases and J by 7 bases, 8 bases remained unmatched. The CDR3 DNA is TGTGCCAGCAGTTCCGGGACTAGCGGGGGGGAGGGGACCCAGTACTTC. Translating it yields CASSSGTSGGEGTQYF.

The rearrangement links TRBV29-1 to TRBJ2-2; D might be TRBD2 (6 bases). Trimming shortened V by 4 bases and J by 5 bases, and 11 bases separated the two germline ends. The CDR3 is 13 amino acids. Germline V gene data show CDR1 as SQVTM and CDR2 as ANQGSEA. CDR3 sequence (DNA): TGCAGCGTTGCGATGGGGGGAACCGGGGAGCTGTTTTTT. Its translation is CSVAMGGTGELFF.

V gene TRBV7-9 combines with J gene TRBJ1-1; no clear D gene. Trimming cost V 2 bases and J 4 bases, with 5 bases left between them. Germline V lookup: CDR1 SEHNR, CDR2 FQNEAQ (reference sequence). This CDR3 comprises 12 residues. CDR3 in amino acids: CASSLLATEAFF. As DNA, the CDR3 is TGTGCCAGCAGCTTATTGGCCACTGAAGCTTTCTTT. Filled out from reference TRBV7-9 and TRBJ1-1, the complete variable domain reads DTGVSQNPRHKITKRGQNVTFRCDPISEHNRLYWYRQTLGQGPEFLTYFQNEAQLEKSRLLSDRFSAERPKGSFSTLEIQRTEQGDSAMYLCASSLLATEAFFGQGTRLTVV.

The V and J genes are TRBV28 and TRBJ2-7, with unresolved D. Germline V gives CDR1 MDHEN, CDR2 SYDVKM. V lost 3 bases and J lost 2, with 8 bases in between. The CDR3 sequence is 13 residues long. CDR3 loop: CASSFTVPYEQYF. Here the CDR3 DNA reads TGTGCCAGCAGTTTTACAGTTCCCTACGAGCAGTACTTC.

In its sample, this clone was seen once. The V and J genes are TRBV6-5 and TRBJ2-2; 7 bases agree with TRBD1. The germline CDR1 and CDR2 sequences are MNHEY and SVGAGI. This CDR3 comprises 16 residues. The ends lost 4 bases at V and 2 bases at J; junction bases unmatched: 7. The CDR3 reads CASSSDREINTGELFF. The CDR3 nucleotides are TGTGCCAGCAGTTCCGACAGGGAAATCAACACCGGGGAGCTGTTTTTT.

This chain connects TRBV30 to TRBJ1-4; D may be TRBD1 (5 bases). Germline CDR1 GTSNPN, CDR2 SVGIG (reference sequence). V was clipped by 4 bases and J by 7 bases, with 19 bases between them. The CDR3 is made up of 15 amino acids. CDR3 DNA sequence: TGTGCCTGGAAGCTCCAAGACAGTTGGAGTGAAAAACTGTTTTTT. It translates to CAWKLQDSWSEKLFF.

The chain uses TRBV5-6 and TRBJ2-5; D perhaps matches TRBD1 (6 bases). The CDR3 sequence is 15 residues long. Trimming took off 4 bases at V and 3 bases at J, with 16 bases between the two ends. CDR1 is SGHDT and CDR2 is YYEEEE in the germline V gene. CDR3 nucleotide sequence: TGTGCCAGCAGCCGGGCAAGGACAGATAAAGAGACCCAGTACTTC. Protein product: CASSRARTDKETQYF.

This clone was picked up a small number of times. V and J are TRBV25-1 and TRBJ1-2; maybe TRBD1 (6 bases). The germline V and J ends were trimmed by 6 bases and 4 bases, with 15 bases remaining between them. CDR1 and CDR2 (germline): MGHDK, SYGVNS. The CDR3 is made up of 14 amino acids. The CDR3 here is CASRNTGLGYGYTF. The CDR3 DNA follows: TGTGCCAGCAGGAACACAGGGTTGGGCTATGGCTACACCTTC.

The V and J genes are TRBV3-1 (or the pseudogene TRBV3-2) and TRBJ2-1, with D possibly matching TRBD2 (6 bases). V lost 3 bases, J lost 3 bases, and 12 bases lay in between. Germline assignment: CDR1 LGHDT and CDR2 YNNKEL (reference sequence). The CDR3 has 15 residues. CDR3 sequence (DNA): TGTGCCAGCAGCCACCGTAGCGGAGACTACAATGAGCAGTTCTTC. Its translation is CASSHRSGDYNEQFF.